This TCR beta chain was profiled in a study of blood T cell repertoires in COVID-19. Study details: From the United States, Italy and Spain came samples of acute and convalescent COVID-19.

Libraries were prepared by immunoSEQ multiplex PCR; TCRdb keeps only in-frame clonotypes and omits some of them. In the table there are approximately 400,000 clones, roughly nine tenths of which are singletons. The CDR3 runs to 15 residues. Per germline, CDR1 SGHRS and CDR2 YFSETQ. Trimming shortened V by 0 bases and J by 1 base, and 10 bases separated the two germline ends. The chain employs TRBV5-1 and TRBJ1-1; D uncertain. The sequence came from a man aged 35 to 55 with acute or convalescent COVID-19. The sample comprised peripheral blood. The CDR3 region is CASSLVALSNTEAFF. Here the CDR3 DNA reads TGCGCCAGCAGCTTGGTAGCCTTGTCGAACACTGAAGCTTTCTTT.